Listed below are T cell receptor beta chains from one sample, sequenced in a study of cytomegalovirus exposure and HLA in healthy donors. Data came from immunoSEQ multiplex PCR; TCRdb stores just in-frame clones and leaves some out. The repertoire holds approximately 150,000 clones, with roughly 80% as singletons. Input material: PBMCs. These receptors were obtained from a young man in good health and CMV-seronegative. The CDR3 runs from the conserved cysteine through the conserved F or W. Each record gives: J gene, V gene, clone size, D gene, CDR3 protein, CDR3 DNA. A D gene is named only where the DNA matches it firmly. Clone size appears in some rows only: once, few, many, or a class for an expanded clone.

j_gene: TRBJ2-3; v_gene: TRBV10-3; abundance: .; d_gene: TRBD2; CDR3aa: CAISESNNPSGKGWVSTDTQYF; CDR3nt: TGTGCCATCAGTGAGTCGAACAATCCTAGCGGGAAAGGGTGGGTTAGCACAGATACGCAGTATTTT
j_gene: TRBJ2-5; v_gene: TRBV7-9; abundance: .; d_gene: .; CDR3aa: CASTGIQETQYF; CDR3nt: TGTGCCAGCACAGGGATCCAAGAGACCCAGTACTTC
j_gene: TRBJ2-2; v_gene: TRBV4-3; abundance: .; d_gene: TRBD2; CDR3aa: CASSPGVAGGINTGELFF; CDR3nt: TGCGCCAGCAGCCCCGGGGTAGCGGGAGGGATAAACACCGGGGAGCTGTTTTTT
j_gene: TRBJ2-7; v_gene: TRBV27; abundance: .; d_gene: .; CDR3aa: CASSLSGWRQSYEQYF; CDR3nt: TGTGCCAGCAGTTTATCGGGTTGGCGGCAATCCTACGAGCAGTACTTC
j_gene: TRBJ2-7; v_gene: TRBV7-2; abundance: .; d_gene: .; CDR3aa: CASSLSPPSSEQYF; CDR3nt: TGTGCCAGCAGCTTATCGCCCCCATCTAGCGAGCAGTACTTC
j_gene: TRBJ1-1; v_gene: TRBV4-3; abundance: few; d_gene: .; CDR3aa: CASSQGRWAGDEAFF; CDR3nt: TGCGCCAGCAGCCAAGGGCGATGGGCGGGAGATGAAGCTTTCTTT
j_gene: TRBJ1-6; v_gene: TRBV9; abundance: .; d_gene: .; CDR3aa: CASTPREGGGGNSPLHF; CDR3nt: TGTGCCAGCACCCCTAGGGAGGGCGGGGGTGGTAATTCACCCCTCCACTTT
j_gene: TRBJ1-2; v_gene: TRBV2; abundance: .; d_gene: TRBD1; CDR3aa: CASSESGQGGYTF; CDR3nt: TGTGCCAGCAGTGAATCCGGACAGGGGGGCTACACCTTC
j_gene: TRBJ2-1; v_gene: TRBV28; abundance: .; d_gene: TRBD2; CDR3aa: CASSSGTSGYNEQFF; CDR3nt: TGTGCCAGCAGCTCTGGGACTAGCGGGTACAATGAGCAGTTCTTC
j_gene: TRBJ2-1; v_gene: TRBV9; abundance: .; d_gene: .; CDR3aa: CASGSGGFQFF; CDR3nt: TGTGCCAGCGGTTCGGGGGGCTTTCAGTTCTTC
j_gene: TRBJ1-2; v_gene: TRBV7-9; abundance: few; d_gene: TRBD1; CDR3aa: CASSSGQLIYGYTF; CDR3nt: TGTGCCAGCAGCTCGGGACAGCTAATCTATGGCTACACCTTC
j_gene: TRBJ2-6; v_gene: TRBV7-9; abundance: .; d_gene: .; CDR3aa: CASSPRVRSGANVLTF; CDR3nt: TGTGCCAGCAGCCCCCGTGTTCGGTCTGGGGCCAACGTCCTGACTTTC
j_gene: TRBJ2-7; v_gene: TRBV30; abundance: .; d_gene: .; CDR3aa: CAWSEQAYEQYF; CDR3nt: TGTGCCTGGAGTGAGCAAGCCTACGAGCAGTACTTC
j_gene: TRBJ2-1; v_gene: TRBV19; abundance: .; d_gene: TRBD1; CDR3aa: CATLPRDRFPNEQFF; CDR3nt: TGTGCCACCCTACCCCGGGACAGATTCCCGAATGAGCAGTTCTTC
j_gene: TRBJ2-7; v_gene: TRBV14; abundance: .; d_gene: TRBD2; CDR3aa: CASSPGLAGGRYEQYF; CDR3nt: TGTGCCAGCAGCCCGGGACTAGCGGGAGGACGGTACGAGCAGTACTTC
j_gene: TRBJ1-4; v_gene: TRBV19; abundance: .; d_gene: TRBD1; CDR3aa: CASRDRANEKLFF; CDR3nt: TGTGCCAGCCGGGACAGGGCGAATGAAAAACTGTTTTTT
j_gene: TRBJ2-7; v_gene: TRBV4-3; abundance: .; d_gene: TRBD1; CDR3aa: CASSQGQGADEQYF; CDR3nt: TGCGCCAGCAGCCAAGGTCAGGGGGCCGACGAGCAGTACTTC
j_gene: TRBJ2-5; v_gene: TRBV4-3; abundance: few; d_gene: TRBD2; CDR3aa: CAVGAGLQETQYF; CDR3nt: TGCGCCGTCGGAGCGGGGCTCCAAGAGACCCAGTACTTC
j_gene: TRBJ1-4; v_gene: TRBV4-1; abundance: .; d_gene: TRBD1; CDR3aa: CASSLDRVNEKLFF; CDR3nt: TGCGCCAGCAGCCTTGACAGGGTTAATGAAAAACTGTTTTTT
j_gene: TRBJ1-1; v_gene: TRBV15; abundance: few; d_gene: .; CDR3aa: CATSIPSKGRTEAFF; CDR3nt: TGTGCCACCAGTATACCCAGCAAGGGGCGGACTGAAGCTTTCTTT
j_gene: TRBJ1-1; v_gene: TRBV7-9; abundance: .; d_gene: TRBD1; CDR3aa: CAMGQGTTEAFF; CDR3nt: TGTGCCATGGGACAGGGGACCACTGAAGCTTTCTTT
j_gene: TRBJ1-2; v_gene: TRBV6-5; abundance: .; d_gene: .; CDR3aa: CASSSQDSNYGYTF; CDR3nt: TGTGCCAGCAGTTCCCAGGACTCAAACTATGGCTACACCTTC
j_gene: TRBJ1-4; v_gene: TRBV11-1; abundance: .; d_gene: .; CDR3aa: CASSSDKWPNEKLFF; CDR3nt: TGTGCCAGCAGCTCCGACAAGTGGCCCAATGAAAAACTGTTTTTT
j_gene: TRBJ1-5; v_gene: TRBV4-2; abundance: .; d_gene: .; CDR3aa: CASSQERGQLNQPQHF; CDR3nt: TGTGCCAGCAGCCAAGAGCGGGGCCAATTGAATCAGCCCCAGCATTTT
j_gene: TRBJ2-7; v_gene: TRBV30; abundance: few; d_gene: .; CDR3aa: CAWSVHPERLGEQYF; CDR3nt: TGTGCCTGGAGTGTACATCCCGAGAGGTTGGGCGAGCAGTACTTC
j_gene: TRBJ2-3; v_gene: TRBV6-1; abundance: .; d_gene: TRBD2; CDR3aa: CASSEGRGNGGDTQYF; CDR3nt: TGTGCCAGCAGTGAAGGGCGGGGGAACGGGGGAGATACGCAGTATTTT
j_gene: TRBJ1-4; v_gene: TRBV7-2; abundance: .; d_gene: TRBD1; CDR3aa: CASSLQGQGITTNEKLFF; CDR3nt: TGTGCCAGCAGCCTCCAAGGACAGGGGATAACAACTAATGAAAAACTGTTTTTT
j_gene: TRBJ2-1; v_gene: TRBV30; abundance: once; d_gene: TRBD2; CDR3aa: CAWSRLREAYNEQFF; CDR3nt: TGTGCCTGGAGTCGGCTGCGGGAGGCCTACAATGAGCAGTTCTTC
j_gene: TRBJ2-2; v_gene: TRBV27; abundance: .; d_gene: .; CDR3aa: CASSFPSSGGELFF; CDR3nt: TGTGCCAGCAGTTTTCCCTCCTCGGGCGGGGAGCTGTTTTTT
j_gene: TRBJ2-5; v_gene: TRBV5-1; abundance: once; d_gene: TRBD1; CDR3aa: CASSSRTGGQETQYF; CDR3nt: TGCGCCAGCAGCTCCCGGACAGGGGGCCAAGAGACCCAGTACTTC
j_gene: TRBJ1-1; v_gene: TRBV11-2; abundance: .; d_gene: .; CDR3aa: CASSHGGTEAFF; CDR3nt: TGTGCCAGCAGCCACGGGGGGACTGAAGCTTTCTTT
j_gene: TRBJ2-3; v_gene: TRBV5-1; abundance: .; d_gene: TRBD2; CDR3aa: CASSQTSGSVTDTQYF; CDR3nt: TGCGCCAGCAGCCAGACTAGCGGGAGTGTCACAGATACGCAGTATTTT
j_gene: TRBJ2-2; v_gene: TRBV28; abundance: .; d_gene: .; CDR3aa: CASWTRLPTGELFF; CDR3nt: TGTGCCAGCTGGACACGACTTCCCACCGGGGAGCTGTTTTTT
j_gene: TRBJ2-3; v_gene: TRBV25-1; abundance: .; d_gene: .; CDR3aa: CASSGSGSDTQYF; CDR3nt: TGTGCCAGCAGTGGCAGCGGCTCAGATACGCAGTATTTT
j_gene: TRBJ1-2; v_gene: TRBV5-8; abundance: .; d_gene: .; CDR3aa: CASSYRDKNYGYTF; CDR3nt: TGTGCCAGCAGCTACCGGGACAAGAACTATGGCTACACCTTC
j_gene: TRBJ1-1; v_gene: TRBV10-3; abundance: .; d_gene: TRBD1; CDR3aa: CAISRQGATGTEAFF; CDR3nt: TGCGCCATCAGCAGACAGGGGGCGACGGGGACTGAAGCTTTCTTT
j_gene: TRBJ2-1; v_gene: TRBV5-1; abundance: .; d_gene: .; CDR3aa: CASRLLLDEQFF; CDR3nt: TGCGCCAGCAGACTCTTACTGGATGAGCAGTTCTTC
j_gene: TRBJ1-5; v_gene: TRBV7-2; abundance: .; d_gene: .; CDR3aa: CASSPRGNNQPQHF; CDR3nt: TGTGCCAGCAGCCCTAGGGGAAACAATCAGCCCCAGCATTTT
j_gene: TRBJ1-1; v_gene: TRBV4-1; abundance: .; d_gene: TRBD1; CDR3aa: CASSQDGRGLNTEAFF; CDR3nt: TGCGCCAGCAGCCAAGACGGCAGGGGGCTGAACACTGAAGCTTTCTTT
j_gene: TRBJ2-1; v_gene: TRBV28; abundance: .; d_gene: TRBD1; CDR3aa: CASSLRDRGFEQFF; CDR3nt: TGTGCCAGCAGTTTAAGGGACAGGGGATTTGAGCAGTTCTTC
j_gene: TRBJ2-7; v_gene: TRBV6-5; abundance: .; d_gene: .; CDR3aa: CASSRGAGREQYF; CDR3nt: TGTGCCAGCAGTCGCGGGGCCGGTCGCGAGCAGTACTTC
j_gene: TRBJ1-2; v_gene: TRBV7-3; abundance: few; d_gene: .; CDR3aa: CASSLTGPGEGYTF; CDR3nt: TGTGCCAGCAGCTTAACGGGGCCAGGGGAGGGCTACACCTTC
j_gene: TRBJ2-7; v_gene: TRBV6-6; abundance: .; d_gene: .; CDR3aa: CASSYKTAGHYEQYF; CDR3nt: TGTGCCAGCAGTTACAAAACTGCGGGTCACTACGAGCAGTACTTC
j_gene: TRBJ2-7; v_gene: TRBV4-1; abundance: .; d_gene: TRBD1; CDR3aa: CASSTSPWTGAGEQYF; CDR3nt: TGCGCCAGCAGCACATCGCCGTGGACAGGGGCCGGCGAGCAGTACTTC